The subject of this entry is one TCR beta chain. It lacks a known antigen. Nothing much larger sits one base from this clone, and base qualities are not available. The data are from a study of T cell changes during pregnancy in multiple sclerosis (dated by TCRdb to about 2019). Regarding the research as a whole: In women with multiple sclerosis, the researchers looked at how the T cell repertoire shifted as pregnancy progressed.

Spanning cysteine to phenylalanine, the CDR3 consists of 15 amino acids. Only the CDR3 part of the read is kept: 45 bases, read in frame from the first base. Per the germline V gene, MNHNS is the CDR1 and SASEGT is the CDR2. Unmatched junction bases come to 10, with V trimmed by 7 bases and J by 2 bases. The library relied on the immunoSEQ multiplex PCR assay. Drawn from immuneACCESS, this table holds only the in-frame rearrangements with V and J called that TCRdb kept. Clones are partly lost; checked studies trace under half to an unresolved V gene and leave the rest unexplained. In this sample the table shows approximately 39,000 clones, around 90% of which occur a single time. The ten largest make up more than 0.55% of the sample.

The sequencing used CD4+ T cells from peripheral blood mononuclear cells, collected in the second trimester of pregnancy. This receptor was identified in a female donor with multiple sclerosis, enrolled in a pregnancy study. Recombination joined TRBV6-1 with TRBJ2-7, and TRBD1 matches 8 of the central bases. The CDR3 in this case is CASMKWGDRTYEQYF. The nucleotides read TGTGCCAGCATGAAATGGGGGGACAGGACCTACGAGCAGTACTTC.